These 13 T cell receptor beta chains share one sample of origin, sequenced in a study of beta chain features in type 1 diabetes listed by TCRdb under 2018. Overall study results and their limits: A moderate but significant shortening of TCRB CDR3 length was observed in type 1 diabetes patients in all four CD4+ subsets.

Libraries were built with the immunoSEQ multiplex PCR assay. The entire isolated RNA was reverse transcribed using the High Capacity cDNA Reverse Transcription Kit, and thus expressed TCRB transcripts were sequenced. The clones in this table, taken by TCRdb from immuneACCESS, are in-frame only. Not every clone is retained; where verified, under half of the shortfall comes from an unresolved V gene, and the cause of the rest is unknown. The sample table records some 160,000 clones; 9% to 10% of these occur just once. The ten largest make up around 0.64% of the sample. Their cognate antigens are unknown. Sequences were obtained from central memory CD4+ T cells from blood. The origin of the receptors is a woman in her 30s with type 1 diabetes.

The J gene is TRBJ1-1, the V gene TRBV7-6; TRBD1 matches 8 bases. Trimming at V came to 5 bases and at J to 3 bases, leaving 2 bases not matched to a gene. CDR1 is SGHVS and CDR2 is FNYEAQ in the germline V gene. The length of the CDR3 is 13 residues. CDR3 nucleotide sequence: TGTGCCAGCAGCCTGACAGGGGACACTGAAGCTTTCTTT. The encoded protein is CASSLTGDTEAFF.

This clone turned up a few times. This sample includes further DNA sequences coding for the same CDR3. This chain links TRBV7-9 with TRBJ2-3, with D tentatively TRBD2 (6 bases). Germline values: CDR1 SEHNR, CDR2 FQNEAQ (reference sequence). The V end was cut by 5 bases, the J end by 0 bases, with 9 bases between. The CDR3 runs to 14 residues. The CDR3 here is CASSLGLSTDTQYF. Written as DNA, the CDR3 is TGTGCCAGCAGCCTGGGACTTAGCACAGATACGCAGTATTTT.

The V gene is TRBV5-1, the J gene TRBJ2-3; 7 nucleotides match TRBD1. V shed 2 bases and J 1 base; nucleotides not matched to a gene: 1. The CDR3 contains 14 residues. Germline loops: CDR1 SGHRS, CDR2 YFSETQ. In DNA form, the CDR3 reads TGCGCCAGCAGCTTCGGACAGGGCACAGATACGCAGTATTTT. Protein sequence: CASSFGQGTDTQYF.

Only a few counts were recorded for this clone. This chain joins TRBV30 and TRBJ1-1; D is possibly TRBD1 (5 bases). CDR3 length: 14 amino acids. Germline V gene lookup returns CDR1 GTSNPN and CDR2 SVGIG (reference sequence). Trimming left V 1 base short and J 6 bases short, with 15 bases between. The CDR3 loop is CAWSGSSGYSEAFF. The CDR3 nucleotides read TGTGCCTGGAGTGGGAGTTCAGGGTATTCTGAAGCTTTCTTT.

The genes are TRBV5-6 and TRBJ2-1, with D unclear. Trimming left V 0 bases short and J 9 bases short, with 19 bases between. CDR3 length: 16 residues. Per the germline V gene, CDR1 is SGHDT and CDR2 is YYEEEE. The DNA for the CDR3 is TGTGCCAGCAGCTTGGAGTTTGTGCAGTCGGGTGGTGAGCAGTTCTTC. Its protein is CASSLEFVQSGGEQFF. The full variable domain, its missing parts supplied by reference TRBV5-6 and TRBJ2-1, is DAGVTQSPTHLIKTRGQQVTLRCSPKSGHDTVSWYQQALGQGPQFIFQYYEEEERQRGNFPDRFSGHQFPNYSSELNVNALLLGDSALYLCASSLEFVQSGGEQFFGPGTRLTVL.

The chain links TRBV23-1 to TRBJ1-2; D unresolved. TRBV23-1 is an ORF for which the function is uncertain. V was shortened by 0 bases and J by 7 bases, with 15 bases between the two germline ends. The CDR3 is 15 residues long. The chain's CDR3 is CASSQSEGLLSGYTF. DNA of the CDR3: TGCGCCAGCAGTCAATCGGAGGGTCTACTGTCTGGCTACACCTTC.

The rearrangement joins TRBV30 to TRBJ2-1; TRBD2 might be the D (6 bases). The CDR3 is 11 residues long. Germline V gene sequence: CDR1 GTSNPN, CDR2 SVGIG (reference sequence). Trimming took 2 bases from V and 14 from J, leaving 13 bases between them. CDR3 DNA: TGTGCCTGGAGTAGGAACGGAGGGGAGTTCTTC. Its translation is CAWSRNGGEFF.

This clone was seen a few times. The CDR3 DNA follows: TGCGCCAGCCAAGCATTAGATCTAGCGGGAGTTAGGGAGCAGTTCTTC. Translating gives CASQALDLAGVREQFF. The chain has TRBV5-1 and TRBJ2-1; the match to TRBD2 covers 10 bases. After removal of 7 bases from V and 10 bases from J, the junction contained 17 bases not matched to a gene. The CDR3 extends over 16 amino acids. Germline CDR1 is SGHRS and CDR2 is YFSETQ.

CDR3 in DNA: TGTGCCTGGAGTCTGGGACAGCAAGAGACCCAGTACTTC. Encoded protein: CAWSLGQQETQYF. V is TRBV30 and J is TRBJ2-5; 7 bases fit TRBD1. Germline V lookup: CDR1 GTSNPN, CDR2 SVGIG (reference sequence). The CDR3 extends over 13 amino acids. Germline trimming cut 2 bases from V and 2 bases from J; bases unmatched to any gene: 2. Combining the CDR3 with reference TRBV30 and TRBJ2-5 gives the whole variable domain SQTIHQWPATLVQPVGSPLSLECTVEGTSNPNLYWYRQAAGRGLQLLFYSVGIGQISSEVPQNLSASRPQDRQFILSSKKLLLSDSGFYLCAWSLGQQETQYFGPGTRLLVL.

The sample holds many counts of this clone. The chain is built from TRBV7-3 and TRBJ2-1, with 7 bases aligning to TRBD1. The ends lost 5 bases at V and 2 bases at J; junction bases unmatched: 6. In germline, CDR1 is SGHTA, CDR2 FQGTGA. CDR3 length: 15 amino acids. In DNA form, the CDR3 reads TGTGCCAGCAGCCCGGGACAGCTAGCCTACAATGAGCAGTTCTTC. Residues: CASSPGQLAYNEQFF.

This clone was observed a few times. Within the sample, other DNA sequences also encode this same CDR3. The J gene is TRBJ1-2, the V gene TRBV29-1; a possible D gene is TRBD1 (6 bases). V lost 7 bases and J lost 6, with 15 bases in between. CDR3 length: 12 amino acids. Germline values: CDR1 SQVTM, CDR2 ANQGSEA. CDR3 in amino acids: CSAVQGGDGYTF. CDR3 DNA sequence: TGCAGCGCCGTACAGGGAGGGGATGGCTACACCTTC.

V and J are TRBV6-6 and TRBJ2-7, with TRBD2 identical over 8 bases. The V gene's germline CDR1 is MNHNY and CDR2 SVGAGI (reference sequence). J was trimmed by 3 bases and V by 6 bases; bases with no gene match: 4. The CDR3 contains 13 residues. CDR3 sequence: CASSQRESYEQYF. The DNA of the CDR3 is TGTGCCAGCAGCCAGCGGGAGAGCTACGAGCAGTACTTC.

The chain joins TRBV19 to TRBJ1-2; 7 bases line up with TRBD1. The length of the CDR3 is 13 residues. Germline V gives CDR1 LNHDA, CDR2 SQIVND (reference sequence). The ends lost 6 bases at V and 8 bases at J; junction bases unmatched: 9. This CDR3 reads CASRNRQGSGYTF. In DNA form, the CDR3 reads TGTGCCAGTAGGAACAGACAGGGAAGCGGCTACACCTTC.